This TCR beta chain was identified in a study of T cell responses to AZD1222 COVID-19 vaccine. Study as a whole: Samples with a second dose at about 4 or about 12 weeks were pooled together.

Sequencing used immunoSEQ multiplex PCR; TCRdb keeps in-frame clones, though not all of them. Counted here are 64,000 or so clones, about 83% occurring once; the ten biggest clones make up about 7%. On this clone itself: What it recognizes is unknown.

In germline, CDR1 is SGDLS, CDR2 YYNGEE. V was pared by 2 bases and J by 1 base, with 13 bases between. The CDR3 is 16 residues long. The study, taken as a whole, reports: Spike-specific TCR depth and breadth grew after two AZD1222 doses. Clonal diversity was possibly underestimated, and the donors were mostly white British, with more females.

The sequencing used peripheral blood, collected on day 0 of AZD1222 vaccination. The chain recombines TRBV9 with TRBJ1-3, with D possibly being TRBD1 (6 bases). The sequence was obtained from an adult in good health. The CDR3 loop reads CASSVDSFGSGNTIYF. As DNA, the CDR3 is TGTGCCAGCAGCGTGGACAGTTTTGGATCTGGAAACACCATATATTTT.